The next 10 T cell receptor beta chains were all read from a single sample in a study of blood T cell repertoires in COVID-19. The data were produced by immunoSEQ multiplex PCR, yet TCRdb's version contains in-frame clones alone and is incomplete. The sample lists around 40,000 clones; roughly 77% were seen once. Sequences were obtained from peripheral blood. Receptors were obtained from a man older than 75 with active or convalescent COVID-19.

The CDR3 region has the DNA TGTGCCAGCTACGGGGTAGCGGGTGTCAACGAGCAGTACTTC. Its translation: CASYGVAGVNEQYF. The chain recombines TRBV6-5 with TRBJ2-7, with TRBD2 matching 7 bases. V lost 8 bases to trimming and J lost 5 bases; unmatched junction nucleotides: 12. The CDR3 sequence is 14 residues long. The germline V gene has CDR1 MNHEY and CDR2 SVGAGI.

This clone came up a few times. The rearrangement joins TRBV24-1 to TRBJ1-1, with 8 bases identical to TRBD1. J gave up 4 bases and V 5 bases, and 5 bases lay outside the gene matches. This CDR3 comprises 14 residues. CDR1 KGHDR and CDR2 SFDVKD come from the germline V gene. The CDR3 loop is CATSGTDRATEAFF. The CDR3 DNA is TGTGCCACCAGTGGGACGGACAGGGCCACTGAAGCTTTCTTT.

The chain is built from TRBV23-1 and TRBJ1-3; maybe TRBD1 (6 bases). TRBV23-1 is marked as an open reading frame, function uncertain. The CDR3 sequence is 17 residues long. The V end lost 4 bases, the J end lost 8 bases, and 24 bases lay between the germline ends. The CDR3 loop reads CASSPTRGALKVDTIYF. The CDR3, as DNA: TGCGCCAGCAGTCCTACGCGGGGGGCTCTGAAGGTGGACACCATATATTTT.

This chain uses TRBV28 with TRBJ1-5; a possible D gene is TRBD1 (5 bases). Germline V gene data show CDR1 as MDHEN and CDR2 as SYDVKM. V was trimmed by 5 bases and J by 9 bases, leaving 17 bases between them. The CDR3 is 14 amino acids. In nucleotides, the CDR3 is TGTGCCAGCAGTCCTCGGACATCATCCCGGCCCCAGCATTTT. The encoded protein is CASSPRTSSRPQHF.

The chain has TRBV7-2 and TRBJ1-2, with 12 nucleotides matching TRBD1. CDR1 is SGHTA, CDR2 FQGNSA, per germline. The CDR3 is made up of 14 amino acids. V lost 1 base to trimming and J lost 12 bases; unmatched junction nucleotides: 6. The CDR3 bases are TGTGCCAGCAGCTTAGTAGGGACAGGGGGCAGGCACACCTTC. Protein: CASSLVGTGGRHTF.

The CDR3 bases are TGTGCCAGCAGCCATCACTGGGACATCAGCAGCTACGAGCAGTACTTC. Residues: CASSHHWDISSYEQYF. This chain joins TRBV3-1 (or the pseudogene TRBV3-2) and TRBJ2-7; D perhaps matches TRBD1 (6 bases). V was trimmed by 3 bases and J by 3 bases, leaving 18 bases between them. Germline V lookup: CDR1 LGHDT, CDR2 YNNKEL (reference sequence). The CDR3 has 16 residues.

This chain uses TRBV5-6 with TRBJ2-7; TRBD1 agrees at 12 bases. V trimming: 4 bases; J trimming: 6 bases; junction bases outside the gene matches: 5. The CDR3 is 14 amino acids. Germline V gene sequence: CDR1 SGHDT, CDR2 YYEEEE. The CDR3 DNA reads as TGTGCCAGCAGCCCGGGACAGGGGGCAATCGAGCAGTACTTC. Translated, it gives CASSPGQGAIEQYF.

This clone was found a few times. The chain carries TRBV7-3 and TRBJ2-5, with 7 bases lining up with TRBD1. V lost 2 bases and J lost 7; bases outside the gene matches: 4. Germline lookup yields CDR1 SGHTA and CDR2 FQGTGA. The CDR3 is made up of 13 amino acids. The CDR3 here is CASSLGTEGTQYF. The CDR3 DNA reads as TGTGCCAGCAGCTTAGGGACAGAAGGGACCCAGTACTTC. Looking up the rest from reference TRBV7-3 and TRBJ2-5 gives the full variable domain: GAGVSQTPSNKVTEKGKYVELRCDPISGHTALYWYRQSLGQGPEFLIYFQGTGAADDSGLPNDRFFAVRPEGSVSTLKIQRTERGDSAVYLCASSLGTEGTQYFGPGTRLLVL.

The chain is built from TRBV28 and TRBJ1-6, with a possible D match to TRBD1 (5 bases). Trimming took off 5 bases at V and 3 bases at J, with 11 bases between the two ends. CDR3 length: 15 amino acids. The germline CDR1 and CDR2 sequences are MDHEN and SYDVKM. CDR3 DNA sequence: TGTGCCAGCAGTCGACAGTTCCTCTATAATTCACCCCTCCACTTT. Translating gives CASSRQFLYNSPLHF.

The chain joins TRBV7-2 to TRBJ2-1; 10 nucleotides agree with TRBD2. The CDR3 sequence is 14 residues long. V lost 9 bases and J lost 5; bases outside the gene matches: 7. CDR1 and CDR2 from the germline V gene are SGHTA and FQGNSA. CDR3 nucleotide sequence: TGTGCCAGTCGTCTAGCGGGGGAGAACAATGAGCAGTTCTTC. Protein: CASRLAGENNEQFF.